This T cell receptor beta chain stems from a study of T cell responses to AZD1222 COVID-19 vaccine. The assay was immunoSEQ multiplex PCR, and TCRdb's table has in-frame clones only and misses some. The table gives over 130,000 clones; the top ten clones make up approximately 2% of it. This clonotype originated in an adult in good health. Sequences were obtained from peripheral blood.

CDR3 sequence (DNA): TGCAGCGTTGGATTGACAGGGGTTAACACTGAAGCTTTCTTT. It codes for CSVGLTGVNTEAFF. This chain links TRBV29-1 with TRBJ1-1; the match to TRBD1 covers 8 bases. After removal of 4 bases from V and 2 bases from J, the junction contained 6 bases not matched to a gene. The CDR3 has 14 amino acids. Germline CDR1 is SQVTM and CDR2 is ANQGSEA.